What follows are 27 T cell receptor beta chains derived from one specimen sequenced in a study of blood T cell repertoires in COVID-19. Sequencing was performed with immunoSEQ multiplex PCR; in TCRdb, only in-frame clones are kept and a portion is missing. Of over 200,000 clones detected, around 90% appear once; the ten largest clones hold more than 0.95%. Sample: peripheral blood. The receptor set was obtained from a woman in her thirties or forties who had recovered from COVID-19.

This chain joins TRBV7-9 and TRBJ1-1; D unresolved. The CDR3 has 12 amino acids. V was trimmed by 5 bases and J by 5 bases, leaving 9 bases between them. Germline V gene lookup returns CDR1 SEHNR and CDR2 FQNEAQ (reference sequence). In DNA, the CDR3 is TGTGCCAGCAGCCCCAGTCGTACTGAAGCTTTCTTT. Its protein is CASSPSRTEAFF.

The CDR3 is CASSPPLAGDISEQYF. CDR3 DNA sequence: TGCGCCAGCAGCCCCCCACTAGCGGGAGATATCAGCGAGCAGTACTTC. The chain is built from TRBV5-1 and TRBJ2-7; 11 bases are a match to TRBD2. Germline CDR1 reads SGHRS; CDR2 reads YFSETQ. The CDR3 is made up of 16 amino acids. After removal of 4 bases from V and 6 bases from J, the junction contained 12 bases not matched to a gene.

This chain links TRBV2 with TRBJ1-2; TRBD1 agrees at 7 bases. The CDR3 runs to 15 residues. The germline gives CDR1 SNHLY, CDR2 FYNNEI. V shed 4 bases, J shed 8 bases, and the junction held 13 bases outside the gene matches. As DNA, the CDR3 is TGTGCCAGCAGTGTAACGAGGACAGGTCAGGGGGGCTACACCTTC. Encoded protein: CASSVTRTGQGGYTF.

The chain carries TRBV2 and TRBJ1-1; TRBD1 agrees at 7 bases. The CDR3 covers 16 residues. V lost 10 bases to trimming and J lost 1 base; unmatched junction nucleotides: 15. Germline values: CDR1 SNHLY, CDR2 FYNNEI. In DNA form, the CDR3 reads TGTGCCACCCCCGGGGGACAGACCCTAGCGAACACTGAAGCTTTCTTT. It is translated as CATPGGQTLANTEAFF.

The CDR3 coding sequence is TGTGCCAGTAGTATTCGGGGACAGGGGGCCGGGGAGCTGTTTTTT. Translated: CASSIRGQGAGELFF. V usage is TRBV19 and J usage is TRBJ2-2; 11 nucleotides align to TRBD1. Germline CDR1 and CDR2: LNHDA and SQIVND (reference sequence). This CDR3 has 15 residues. The V segment lost 3 bases and the J segment 6 bases; nucleotides outside the gene matches: 3.

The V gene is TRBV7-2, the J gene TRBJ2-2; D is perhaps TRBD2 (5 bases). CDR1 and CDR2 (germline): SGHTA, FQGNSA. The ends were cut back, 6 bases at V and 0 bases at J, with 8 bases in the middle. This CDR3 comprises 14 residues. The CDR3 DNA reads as TGTGCCAGCAGGGACGGGGCGAACACCGGGGAGCTGTTTTTT. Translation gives CASRDGANTGELFF.

CDR3 DNA: TGCAGCGTTGCGACCCGGGGCACAGATACGCAGTATTTT. It is translated as CSVATRGTDTQYF. The chain uses TRBV29-1 and TRBJ2-3, with D uncertain. Germline V gives CDR1 SQVTM, CDR2 ANQGSEA. The CDR3 spans 13 residues. With 4 bases removed from V and 1 base from J, the gap between germline ends came to 9 bases.

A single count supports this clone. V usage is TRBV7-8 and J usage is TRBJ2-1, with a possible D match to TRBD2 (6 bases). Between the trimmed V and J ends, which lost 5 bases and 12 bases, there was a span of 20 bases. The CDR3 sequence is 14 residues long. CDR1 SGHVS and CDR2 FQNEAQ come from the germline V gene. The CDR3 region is CASSPIAVWGGQFF. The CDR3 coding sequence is TGTGCCAGCAGCCCCATCGCGGTGTGGGGAGGGCAGTTCTTC.

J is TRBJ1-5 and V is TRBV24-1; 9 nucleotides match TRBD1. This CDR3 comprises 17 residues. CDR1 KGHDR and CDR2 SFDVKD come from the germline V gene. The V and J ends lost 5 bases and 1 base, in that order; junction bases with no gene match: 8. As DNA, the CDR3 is TGTGCCACCAGTGCCGCAAAACAGGGGGCGAGCAATCAGCCCCAGCATTTT. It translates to CATSAAKQGASNQPQHF.

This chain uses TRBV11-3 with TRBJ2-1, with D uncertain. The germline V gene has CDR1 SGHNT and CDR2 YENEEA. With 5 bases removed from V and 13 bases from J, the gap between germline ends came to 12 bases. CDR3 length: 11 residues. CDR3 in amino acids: CASSATTEQFF. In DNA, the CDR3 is TGTGCCAGCAGCGCCACTACCGAACAGTTCTTC.

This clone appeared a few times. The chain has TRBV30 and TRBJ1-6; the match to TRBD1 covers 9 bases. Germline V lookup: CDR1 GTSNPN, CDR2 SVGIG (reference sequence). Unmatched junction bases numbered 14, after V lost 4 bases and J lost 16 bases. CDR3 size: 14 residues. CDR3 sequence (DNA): TGTGCCTGGAACCGGGACAGGGCGTCTAGCCCTCTCCACTTT. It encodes CAWNRDRASSPLHF.

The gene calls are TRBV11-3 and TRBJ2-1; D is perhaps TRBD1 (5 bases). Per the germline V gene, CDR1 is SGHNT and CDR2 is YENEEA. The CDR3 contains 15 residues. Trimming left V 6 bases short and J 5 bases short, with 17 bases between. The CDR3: CASRRTNWQDNEQFF. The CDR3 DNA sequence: TGTGCCAGCAGGAGGACAAATTGGCAAGACAATGAGCAGTTCTTC. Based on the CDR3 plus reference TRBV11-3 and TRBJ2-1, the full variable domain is EAGVVQSPRYKIIEKKQPVAFWCNPISGHNTLYWYLQNLGQGPELLIRYENEEAVDDSQLPKDRFSAERLKGVDSTLKIQPAELGDSAVYLCASRRTNWQDNEQFFGPGTRLTVL.

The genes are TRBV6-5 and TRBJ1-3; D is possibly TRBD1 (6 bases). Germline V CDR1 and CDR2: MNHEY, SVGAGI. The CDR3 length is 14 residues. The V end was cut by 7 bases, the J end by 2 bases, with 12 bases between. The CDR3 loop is CASKRGGTGNTIYF. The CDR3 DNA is TGTGCCAGCAAAAGGGGGGGAACTGGAAACACCATATATTTT.

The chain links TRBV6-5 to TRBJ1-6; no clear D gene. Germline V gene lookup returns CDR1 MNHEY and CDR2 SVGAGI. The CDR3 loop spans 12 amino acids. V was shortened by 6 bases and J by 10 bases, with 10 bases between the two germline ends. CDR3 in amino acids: CASRAPPSPLHF. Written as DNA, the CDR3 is TGTGCCAGCAGGGCCCCCCCCTCACCCCTCCACTTT.

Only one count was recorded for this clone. CDR3 region: CAIGGGDADTQYF. In DNA, the CDR3 is TGTGCCATCGGGGGGGGTGACGCGGATACGCAGTATTTT. The chain recombines TRBV10-3 with TRBJ2-3; TRBD2 matches 7 bases. Germline CDR1 is ENHRY and CDR2 is SYGVKD. This CDR3 region has 13 residues. The V gene end was trimmed by 8 bases and the J gene end by 6 bases; junction bases not matched to a gene: 8.

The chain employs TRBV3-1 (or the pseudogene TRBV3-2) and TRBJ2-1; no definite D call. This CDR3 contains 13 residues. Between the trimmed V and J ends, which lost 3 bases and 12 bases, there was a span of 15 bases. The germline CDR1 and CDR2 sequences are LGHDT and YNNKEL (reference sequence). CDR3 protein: CASSHARTTGQFF. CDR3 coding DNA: TGTGCCAGCAGCCACGCGAGAACAACGGGGCAGTTCTTC.

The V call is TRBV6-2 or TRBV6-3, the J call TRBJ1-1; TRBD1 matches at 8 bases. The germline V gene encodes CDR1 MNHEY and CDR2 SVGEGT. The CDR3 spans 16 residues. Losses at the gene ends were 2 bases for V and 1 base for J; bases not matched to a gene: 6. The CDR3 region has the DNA TGTGCCAGCAGTTACCGCCCTACAGGGGGGAACACTGAAGCTTTCTTT. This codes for CASSYRPTGGNTEAFF.

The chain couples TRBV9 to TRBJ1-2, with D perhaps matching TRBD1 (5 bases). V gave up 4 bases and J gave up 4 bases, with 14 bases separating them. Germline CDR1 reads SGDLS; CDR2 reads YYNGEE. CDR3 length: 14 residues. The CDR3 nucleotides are TGTGCCAGCAGCCCCCCCAGCGGGGGCTATGGCTACACCTTC. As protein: CASSPPSGGYGYTF.

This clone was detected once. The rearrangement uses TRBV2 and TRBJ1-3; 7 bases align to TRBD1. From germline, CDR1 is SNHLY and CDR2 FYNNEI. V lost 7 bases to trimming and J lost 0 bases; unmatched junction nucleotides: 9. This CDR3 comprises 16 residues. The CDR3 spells CASKTGAISSGNTIYF. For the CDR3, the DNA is TGTGCCAGCAAAACAGGGGCCATAAGCTCTGGAAACACCATATATTTT.

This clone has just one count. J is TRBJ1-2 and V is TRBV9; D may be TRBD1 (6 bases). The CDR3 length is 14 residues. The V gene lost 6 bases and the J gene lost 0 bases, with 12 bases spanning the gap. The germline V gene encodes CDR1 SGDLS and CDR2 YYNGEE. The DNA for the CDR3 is TGTGCCAGCACCATGGACAGCCCTAACTATGGCTACACCTTC. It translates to CASTMDSPNYGYTF.

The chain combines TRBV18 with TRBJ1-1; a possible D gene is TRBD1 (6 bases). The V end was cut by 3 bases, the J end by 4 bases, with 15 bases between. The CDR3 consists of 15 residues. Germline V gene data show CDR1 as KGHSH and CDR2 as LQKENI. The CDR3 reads CASSPSAGTTTEAFF. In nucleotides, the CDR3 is TGTGCCAGCTCACCCTCAGCCGGGACAACCACTGAAGCTTTCTTT.

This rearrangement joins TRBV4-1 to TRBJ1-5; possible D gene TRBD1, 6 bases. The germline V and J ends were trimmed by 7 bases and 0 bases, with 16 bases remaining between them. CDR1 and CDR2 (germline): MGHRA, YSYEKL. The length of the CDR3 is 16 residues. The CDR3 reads CASTPRAGDSNQPQHF. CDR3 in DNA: TGCGCCAGCACCCCCCGGGCAGGGGATAGCAATCAGCCCCAGCATTTT.

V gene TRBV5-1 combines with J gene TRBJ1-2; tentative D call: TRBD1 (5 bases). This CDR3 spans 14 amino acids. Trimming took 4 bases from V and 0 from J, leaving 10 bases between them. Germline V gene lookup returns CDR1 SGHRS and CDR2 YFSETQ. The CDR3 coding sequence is TGCGCCAGCAGCGGAGGGGTATCTAACTATGGCTACACCTTC. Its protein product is CASSGGVSNYGYTF.

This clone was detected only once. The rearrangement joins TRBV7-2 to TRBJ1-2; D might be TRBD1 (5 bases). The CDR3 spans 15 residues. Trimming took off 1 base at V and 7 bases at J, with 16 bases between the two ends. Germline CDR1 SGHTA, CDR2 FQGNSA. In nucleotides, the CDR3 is TGTGCCAGCAGCTTAGGCCCCCCCAGGGCCTCTGGCTACACCTTC. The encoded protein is CASSLGPPRASGYTF.

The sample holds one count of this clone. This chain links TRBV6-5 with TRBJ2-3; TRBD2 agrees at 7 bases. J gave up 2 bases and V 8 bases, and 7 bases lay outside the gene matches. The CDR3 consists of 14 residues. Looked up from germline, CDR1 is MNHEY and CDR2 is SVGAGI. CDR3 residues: CASYPGGPTDTQYF. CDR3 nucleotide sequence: TGTGCCAGCTATCCGGGAGGCCCCACAGATACGCAGTATTTT.

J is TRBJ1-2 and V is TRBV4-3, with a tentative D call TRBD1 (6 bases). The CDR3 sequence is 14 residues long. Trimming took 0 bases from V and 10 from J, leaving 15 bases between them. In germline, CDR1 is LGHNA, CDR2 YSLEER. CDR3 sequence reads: CASSQDRGAFVYTF. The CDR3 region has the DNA TGCGCCAGCAGCCAAGACCGGGGGGCTTTTGTCTACACCTTC.

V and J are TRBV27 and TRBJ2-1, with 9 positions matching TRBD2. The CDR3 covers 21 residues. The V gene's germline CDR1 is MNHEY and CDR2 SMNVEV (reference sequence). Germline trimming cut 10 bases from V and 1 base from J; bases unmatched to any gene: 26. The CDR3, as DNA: TGTGCCACACGGTGGGTGTGCCCTGGGCAGCGGGAGGTTTTTTCCTACAATGAGCAGTTCTTC. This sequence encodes CATRWVCPGQREVFSYNEQFF.